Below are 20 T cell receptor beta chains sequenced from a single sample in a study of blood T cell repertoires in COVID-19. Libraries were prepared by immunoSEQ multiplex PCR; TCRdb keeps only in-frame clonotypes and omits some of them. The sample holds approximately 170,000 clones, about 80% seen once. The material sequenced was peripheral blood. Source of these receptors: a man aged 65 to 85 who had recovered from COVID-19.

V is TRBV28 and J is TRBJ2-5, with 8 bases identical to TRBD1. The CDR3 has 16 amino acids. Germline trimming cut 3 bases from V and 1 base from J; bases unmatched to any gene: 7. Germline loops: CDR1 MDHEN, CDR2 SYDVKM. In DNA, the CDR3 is TGTGCCAGCAGTTTCGGACAGGGACACATCCAAGAGACCCAGTACTTC. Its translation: CASSFGQGHIQETQYF.

The CDR3 loop is CAWSVSQGTSPLHF. CDR3 bases: TGTGCCTGGAGTGTAAGTCAGGGGACTTCACCCCTCCACTTT. The chain uses TRBV30 and TRBJ1-6, with a weak D call TRBD1 (6 bases). V was pared by 0 bases and J by 9 bases, with 12 bases between. Germline-derived CDR1 and CDR2 are GTSNPN and SVGIG (reference sequence). This CDR3 comprises 14 residues.

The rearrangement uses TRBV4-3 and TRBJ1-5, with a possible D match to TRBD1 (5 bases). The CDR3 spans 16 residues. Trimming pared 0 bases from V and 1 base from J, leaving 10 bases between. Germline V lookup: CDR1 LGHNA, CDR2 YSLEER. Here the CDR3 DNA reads TGCGCCAGCAGCCAAGACTACGCAGGGAGCAATCAGCCCCAGCATTTT. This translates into CASSQDYAGSNQPQHF.

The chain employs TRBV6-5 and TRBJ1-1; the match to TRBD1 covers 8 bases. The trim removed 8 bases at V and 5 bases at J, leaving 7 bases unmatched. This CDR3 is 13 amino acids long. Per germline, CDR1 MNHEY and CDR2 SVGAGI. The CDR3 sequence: CASLRTGRTEAFF. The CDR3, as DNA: TGTGCCAGCCTTCGGACAGGGAGGACTGAAGCTTTCTTT.

The CDR3 protein is CASEAVSSYNEQFF. CDR3 DNA sequence: TGTGCCAGCGAGGCGGTAAGCTCCTACAATGAGCAGTTCTTC. The chain couples TRBV2 to TRBJ2-1; D is unresolved. The CDR3 totals 14 residues. Germline V lookup: CDR1 SNHLY, CDR2 FYNNEI. V was clipped by 8 bases and J by 0 bases, with 11 bases between them.

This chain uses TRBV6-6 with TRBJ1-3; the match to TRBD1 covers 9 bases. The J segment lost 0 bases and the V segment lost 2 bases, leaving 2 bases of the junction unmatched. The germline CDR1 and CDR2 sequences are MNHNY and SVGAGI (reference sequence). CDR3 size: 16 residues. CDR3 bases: TGTGCCAGCAGTTACAGGACAGGGGACTCTGGAAACACCATATATTTT. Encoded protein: CASSYRTGDSGNTIYF.

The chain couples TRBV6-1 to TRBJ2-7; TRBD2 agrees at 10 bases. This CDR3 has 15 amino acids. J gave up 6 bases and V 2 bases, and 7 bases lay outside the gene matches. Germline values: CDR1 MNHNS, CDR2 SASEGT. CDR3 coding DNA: TGTGCCAGCAGTGAAAGCGGGCTAGCGGGAGTCGAGCAGTACTTC. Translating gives CASSESGLAGVEQYF.

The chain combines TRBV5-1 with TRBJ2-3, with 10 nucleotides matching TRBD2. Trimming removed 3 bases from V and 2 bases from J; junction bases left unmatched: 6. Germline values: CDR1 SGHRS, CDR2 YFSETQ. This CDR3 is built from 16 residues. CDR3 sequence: CASSWATSGSTDTQYF. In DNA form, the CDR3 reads TGCGCCAGCAGCTGGGCGACTAGCGGGTCCACAGATACGCAGTATTTT.

The CDR3 is CASSRTPQGLAGLNEQFF. As DNA, the CDR3 is TGTGCCAGCAGCCGAACCCCTCAGGGACTAGCGGGTTTAAATGAGCAGTTCTTC. The rearrangement joins TRBV7-9 to TRBJ2-1; 12 bases line up with TRBD2. The V segment lost 5 bases and the J segment 7 bases; nucleotides outside the gene matches: 15. This CDR3 spans 18 amino acids. The germline V gene encodes CDR1 SEHNR and CDR2 FQNEAQ (reference sequence).

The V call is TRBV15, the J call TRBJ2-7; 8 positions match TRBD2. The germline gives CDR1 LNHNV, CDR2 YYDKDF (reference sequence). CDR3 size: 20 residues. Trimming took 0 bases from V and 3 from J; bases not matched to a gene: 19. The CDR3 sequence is CATSRDSSGSSGRPSYEQYF. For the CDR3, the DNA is TGTGCCACCAGCAGAGATTCAAGCGGGAGCTCCGGACGACCGAGCTACGAGCAGTACTTC.

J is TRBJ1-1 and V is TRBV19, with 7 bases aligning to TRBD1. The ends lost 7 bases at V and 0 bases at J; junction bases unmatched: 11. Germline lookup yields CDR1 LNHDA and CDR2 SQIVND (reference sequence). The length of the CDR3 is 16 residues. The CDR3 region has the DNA TGTGCCAGTACCGGGGGTAGGGGGCGAATGAACACTGAAGCTTTCTTT. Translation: CASTGGRGRMNTEAFF. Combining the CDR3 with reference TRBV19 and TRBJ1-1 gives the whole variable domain DGGITQSPKYLFRKEGQNVTLSCEQNLNHDAMYWYRQDPGQGLRLIYYSQIVNDFQKGDIAEGYSVSREKKESFPLTVTSAQKNPTAFYLCASTGGRGRMNTEAFFGQGTRLTVV.

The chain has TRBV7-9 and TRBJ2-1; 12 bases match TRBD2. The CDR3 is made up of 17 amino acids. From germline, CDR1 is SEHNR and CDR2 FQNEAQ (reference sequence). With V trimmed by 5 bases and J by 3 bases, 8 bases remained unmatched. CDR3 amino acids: CASSPLGLAGFYNEQFF. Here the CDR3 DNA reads TGTGCCAGCAGCCCCCTCGGACTAGCGGGATTCTACAATGAGCAGTTCTTC.

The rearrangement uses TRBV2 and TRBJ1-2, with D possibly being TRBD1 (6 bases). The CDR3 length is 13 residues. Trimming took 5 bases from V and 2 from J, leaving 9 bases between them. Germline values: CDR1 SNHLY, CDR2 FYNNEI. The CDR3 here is CASSTGQNYGYTF. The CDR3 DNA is TGTGCCAGCAGTACAGGACAGAACTATGGCTACACCTTC. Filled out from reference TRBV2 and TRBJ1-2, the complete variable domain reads EPEVTQTPSHQVTQMGQEVILRCVPISNHLYFYWYRQILGQKVEFLVSFYNNEISEKSEIFDDQFSVERPDGSNFTLKIRSTKLEDSAMYFCASSTGQNYGYTFGSGTRLTVV.

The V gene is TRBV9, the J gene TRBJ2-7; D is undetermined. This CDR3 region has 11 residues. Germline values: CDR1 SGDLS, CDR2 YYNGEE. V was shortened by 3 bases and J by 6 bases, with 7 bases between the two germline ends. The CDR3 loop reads CASSGLGEQYF. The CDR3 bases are TGTGCCAGCAGCGGGCTAGGCGAGCAGTACTTC.

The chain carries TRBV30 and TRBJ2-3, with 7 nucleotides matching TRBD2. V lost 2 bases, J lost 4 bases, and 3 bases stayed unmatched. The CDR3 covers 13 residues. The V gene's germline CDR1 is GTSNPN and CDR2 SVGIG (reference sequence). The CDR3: CAWSSGGSDTQYF. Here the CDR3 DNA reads TGTGCCTGGAGTTCGGGAGGTTCAGATACGCAGTATTTT.

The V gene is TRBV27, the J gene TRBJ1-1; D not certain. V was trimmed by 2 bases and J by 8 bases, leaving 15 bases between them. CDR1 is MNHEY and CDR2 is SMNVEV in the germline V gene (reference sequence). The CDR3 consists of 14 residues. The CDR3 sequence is CASSLTSGSGEAFF. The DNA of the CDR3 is TGTGCCAGCAGTTTAACTTCGGGTTCTGGGGAAGCTTTCTTT.

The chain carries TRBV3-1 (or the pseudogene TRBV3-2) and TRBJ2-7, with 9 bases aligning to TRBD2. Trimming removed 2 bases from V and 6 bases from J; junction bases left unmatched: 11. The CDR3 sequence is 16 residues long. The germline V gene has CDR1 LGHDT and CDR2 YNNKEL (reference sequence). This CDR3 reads CASSQRGTGLAREQYF. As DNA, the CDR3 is TGTGCCAGCAGCCAACGTGGAACGGGACTAGCTCGCGAGCAGTACTTC.

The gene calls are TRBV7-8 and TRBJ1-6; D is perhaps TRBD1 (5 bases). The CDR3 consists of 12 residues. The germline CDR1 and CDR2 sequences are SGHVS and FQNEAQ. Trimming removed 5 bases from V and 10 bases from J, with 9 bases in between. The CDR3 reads CASSPGGSPLHF. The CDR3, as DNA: TGTGCCAGCAGCCCCGGGGGATCACCCCTCCACTTT.

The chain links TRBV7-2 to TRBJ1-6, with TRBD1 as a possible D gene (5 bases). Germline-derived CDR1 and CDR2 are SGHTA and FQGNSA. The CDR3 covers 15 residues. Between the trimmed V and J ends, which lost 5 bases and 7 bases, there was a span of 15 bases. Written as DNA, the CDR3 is TGTGCCAGCAGCAGCCGCGGGACGGAGAATTCACCCCTCCACTTT. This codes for CASSSRGTENSPLHF.

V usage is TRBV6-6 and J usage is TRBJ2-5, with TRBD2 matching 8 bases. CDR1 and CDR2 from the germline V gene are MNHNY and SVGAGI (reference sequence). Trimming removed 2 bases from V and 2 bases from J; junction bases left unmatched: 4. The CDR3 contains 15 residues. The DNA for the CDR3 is TGTGCCAGCAGTTACGAACTAGCGGCTCAAGAGACCCAGTACTTC. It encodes CASSYELAAQETQYF.